The source of this TCR beta chain is a study of shared T cell receptors in the human thymus (dated by TCRdb to about 2021). Notes on the research overall: The study examined how the human thymus generates shared, self-reactive T-cell receptor alpha chains.

V loses 3 bases at its end and J loses 1 base; junction bases beyond the gene matches: 7. Counted from cysteine to phenylalanine, this CDR3 has 16 amino acids. Only the CDR3 DNA is retained, 48 bases long and in frame from the first base. The germline V gene gives CDR1 as MGHRA and CDR2 as YSYEKL. Receptor amplification or capture employed the immunoSEQ multiplex PCR assay. In its TCRdb copy, this immuneACCESS table keeps in-frame sequences only and misses some clones. Where compared with another copy, unresolved V genes explain less than half of these, and the others have no known cause. In all, the sample holds some 640,000 clones, and around 87% of those were seen once. 0.0094% of the sample rests with the top ten. To note about this clone: Its antigen is unknown. Per-base qualities were not stored, and no clone one base away is much larger.

The data also belong to a second study, concerning human thymus T cells. The second study reports: Immunologically healthy infants undergoing open corrective cardiac surgery for congenital heart defects in Finland were used as donors. Thymus tissue was collected as surgical resects that were removed during corrective cardiac surgery. Both the thymic and the peripheral blood repertoires appeared to show biased V and J gene segment usage. The related research found that thymic TCR repertoires overlapped highly between unrelated individuals. The study used roughly 8 infant thymus samples plus four related peripheral blood samples to characterize TCR alpha and beta repertoires. Donor ages ranged from roughly 7 to 250 days, and the cohort comprised about 6 male and two female infants. Thymocytes were mechanically released from the tissue and were stored as pellets of roughly 9-30 million cells at -70 degrees C. A QIAsymphony instrument was used to extract genomic DNA from the frozen cell pellets. Using the immunoSEQ multiplex PCR assay, the TCRB and TCRAD loci were amplified from a standardized quantity of quality-controlled genomic DNA. The amplicons covered the V(D)J region and were long enough to include the CDR3 and to identify the V and J genes. Amplicon sequencing was performed on an Illumina platform through the commercial immunoSEQ service. Primer bias and sequencing errors were corrected as previously described, and TCRAD and TCRB were defined on the basis of the IMGT database. Repertoires were analysed with immunoSEQ Analyzer 3.0 and VDJTools, covering basic statistics, V/J segment usage, diversity estimates, rarefaction and pairwise overlap. Diversity was estimated using the Chao1, ChaoE, Efron-Thisted, Shannon and inverse Simpson indices, and was also estimated on datasets down-sampled to the size of the smallest sample. For repertoire overlap, CDR3 nucleotide sequence, V gene and J gene had to match strictly, and clustering was done by Jaccard-based multidimensional scaling. On average, thymus samples gave 650,000 to 850,000 unique TCRB clonotypes, whereas blood samples gave about 92,000.

This TCR was recovered from a boy younger than two with a congenital heart defect. Donor details come from another sample of the same person, matched by shared clones. The chain is encoded by TRBV4-1 joined to TRBJ1-1; the junction holds 8 bases that match TRBD1. Sequencing was done on a sample of thymocytes. The DNA reads as follows: TGCGCCAGCAGCCAGAGAGATGGACAGGGGAACACTGAAGCTTTCTTT. Translation gives CASSQRDGQGNTEAFF.